The clone carrying this T cell receptor (beta chain) was detected a few times. The CDR3 spans 13 residues. V lost 6 bases to trimming and J lost 9 bases, with 15 bases between them. The germline V gene has CDR1 LGHDT and CDR2 YNNKEL (reference sequence). This entry comes from a study of blood T cell repertoires in COVID-19. About the research overall: The samples span acute and convalescent COVID-19 from the United States, Italy and Spain. Sources were T cells, B-cell-depleted T cells, or PBMCs; the material itself was cDNA or gDNA.

Original processing methods: Counts of nucleated cells, estimated from reference gene primer amplification, were obtained. Produced via immunoSEQ multiplex PCR; TCRdb's table is partial and in-frame only. V and J calls and clone size are given by that table; D and trimming were obtained from the DNA. The profile shows about 250,000 clones, about 80% of them singletons. This clonotype originated in an elderly woman with acute or convalescent COVID-19. The chain links TRBV3-1 (or the pseudogene TRBV3-2) to TRBJ2-1; maybe TRBD2 (5 bases). Input material: peripheral blood. This chain's CDR3 is CASSLGRAGEQFF. As DNA, the CDR3 is TGTGCCAGCAGTTTGGGTCGGGCGGGTGAGCAGTTCTTC.